This T cell receptor (beta chain) was observed in a study of blood T cell repertoires in COVID-19. Study overall: T cells, B-cell-depleted T cells, or PBMCs supplied cDNA or gDNA.

Generated by immunoSEQ multiplex PCR, the TCRdb table keeps only in-frame clones and is missing some. The sample has about 260,000 clones, about 84% seen once. Trimming removed 5 bases from V and 6 bases from J, with 13 bases in between. CDR3 size: 13 residues. The germline gives CDR1 LGHNT, CDR2 FRNRAP. This clone has only a few counts. Clinical history reported by participants formed the basis on which cohorts were assigned. The material sequenced was PBMCs or T cells enriched from blood (not recorded which). The rearrangement links TRBV12-5 to TRBJ1-1; the D gene is possibly TRBD1 (6 bases). The receptor comes from a woman between 50 and 59 years old who had recovered from COVID-19. The DNA for the CDR3 is TGTGCTAGTGGTCAACAGGGCCTCCCTGAAGCTTTCTTT. Translating it yields CASGQQGLPEAFF.